Included here is one TCR beta chain sequence, with context. The antigen is unknown. This sample is drawn from a study of monozygotic twins with inflammatory bowel disease. The germline V gene encodes CDR1 SGHAT and CDR2 FQNNGV. CDR3 length equals 15 residues. Study-wide results and limits: Versus healthy twins, IBD patients showed fewer clonotypes shared with others, especially with disease activity. Differing immunosuppressive treatments may have added variability to patient repertoires.

TCRdb processed the 5' RACE reads again and assigns one entry to each CDR3 protein, with no DNA. This sample's table has under 150,000 distinct CDR3 sequences. Sequenced: blood. The receptor's source is a human donor with ulcerative colitis or Crohn's disease, or a healthy co-twin of an affected twin (not recorded which). The rearrangement uses TRBV11-2 and TRBJ2-5. The CDR3 reads CASSLTVEVGETQYF. The entire variable domain, with the rest obtained from reference TRBV11-2 and TRBJ2-5, is as follows: EAGVAQSPRYKIIEKRQSVAFWCNPISGHATLYWYQQILGQGPKLLIQFQNNGVVDDSQLPKDRFSAERLKGVDSTLKIQPAKLEDSAVYLCASSLTVEVGETQYFGPGTRLLVL.